This is a list of T cell receptor beta chains from one sample in a study of cytomegalovirus exposure and HLA in healthy donors. Clones were read by immunoSEQ multiplex PCR, and TCRdb kept only the in-frame ones, dropping some. Of around 170,000 clones listed, 75% to 90% are singletons. The sample comprised PBMCs. These receptors all stem from a woman aged 50 to 60 in good health and CMV-seropositive. CDR3s include the opening cysteine and the closing phenylalanine or tryptophan. The D gene is left open where the match is weak. Clone size is not always given. Where it is, it says once, few, many or a class for expanded clones.

clone size: few
J gene: TRBJ1-2
D gene: -
V gene: TRBV6-1
CDR3 DNA: TGTGCCAGCAGTGAAGTCGGGGGTAGGGGCTACACCTTC
CDR3 protein: CASSEVGGRGYTF

clone size: -
J gene: TRBJ1-3
D gene: TRBD1
V gene: TRBV2
CDR3 DNA: TGTGCCAGCAGTGAAAGACAGGGGGCTGGAAACACCATATATTTT
CDR3 protein: CASSERQGAGNTIYF

clone size: -
J gene: TRBJ2-3
D gene: TRBD1
V gene: TRBV5-6
CDR3 DNA: TGTGCCAGCAGCTTAACCGGACAGGGGGCCTCGGATACGCAGTATTTT
CDR3 protein: CASSLTGQGASDTQYF

clone size: -
J gene: TRBJ2-1
D gene: TRBD2
V gene: TRBV5-6
CDR3 DNA: TGTGCCAGCAGCCCAGGGGGACTAGCGGCGATGAGCTCCTACAATGAGCAGTTCTTC
CDR3 protein: CASSPGGLAAMSSYNEQFF

clone size: -
J gene: TRBJ2-1
D gene: TRBD2
V gene: TRBV19
CDR3 DNA: TGTGCCAGTACCACGGGGGGTTGGGGGAATGAGCAGTTCTTC
CDR3 protein: CASTTGGWGNEQFF

clone size: -
J gene: TRBJ1-4
D gene: -
V gene: TRBV14
CDR3 DNA: TGTGCCAGCAGCCAAGGAAAAGGGGTGGGTGAAAAACTGTTTTTT
CDR3 protein: CASSQGKGVGEKLFF

clone size: -
J gene: TRBJ1-1
D gene: -
V gene: TRBV11-2
CDR3 DNA: TGTGCCAGCAGCCTTAGATACCCGGGGGAAGCTTTCTTT
CDR3 protein: CASSLRYPGEAFF

clone size: few
J gene: TRBJ1-2
D gene: TRBD1
V gene: TRBV7-6
CDR3 DNA: TGTGCCAGCAGCCGAGGTTCCGGGACAGGGAGATATGGCTACACCTTC
CDR3 protein: CASSRGSGTGRYGYTF

clone size: -
J gene: TRBJ2-3
D gene: -
V gene: TRBV21-1
CDR3 DNA: TGTGCCAGCAGCAAACTGGGACTAGCGGGGTGGCCTGATACGCAGTATTTT
CDR3 protein: CASSKLGLAGWPDTQYF

clone size: -
J gene: TRBJ1-2
D gene: -
V gene: TRBV28
CDR3 DNA: TGTGCCAGCAGTATAACAGGGTATGGCTACACCTTC
CDR3 protein: CASSITGYGYTF

clone size: once
J gene: TRBJ1-3
D gene: TRBD1
V gene: TRBV30
CDR3 DNA: TGTGCCTGGACAAGGACAGGGCAAGGAAACACCATATATTTT
CDR3 protein: CAWTRTGQGNTIYF

clone size: -
J gene: TRBJ1-2
D gene: TRBD1
V gene: TRBV5-4
CDR3 DNA: TGTGCCAGCAGCCCCGGACAGGGGGACTATGGCTACACCTTC
CDR3 protein: CASSPGQGDYGYTF

clone size: -
J gene: TRBJ2-7
D gene: TRBD1
V gene: TRBV7-9
CDR3 DNA: TGTGCCAGCAGCTCGGATGGGACAGGGAACTACGAGCAGTACTTC
CDR3 protein: CASSSDGTGNYEQYF

clone size: -
J gene: TRBJ1-1
D gene: TRBD1
V gene: TRBV2
CDR3 DNA: TGTGCCAGCAGGACAACAGGGGTCACTGAAGCTTTCTTT
CDR3 protein: CASRTTGVTEAFF

clone size: -
J gene: TRBJ2-7
D gene: -
V gene: TRBV9
CDR3 DNA: TGTGCCAGCAGCGTAGGAGGGGGAACTGACTACGAGCAGTACTTC
CDR3 protein: CASSVGGGTDYEQYF

clone size: once
J gene: TRBJ1-1
D gene: -
V gene: TRBV29-1
CDR3 DNA: TGCAGCGTTGCCAAAGGGGGAAACACTGAAGCTTTCTTT
CDR3 protein: CSVAKGGNTEAFF

clone size: -
J gene: TRBJ2-3
D gene: -
V gene: TRBV18
CDR3 DNA: TGTGCCAGCTCACCAATACAGGCAGGAGATACGCAGTATTTT
CDR3 protein: CASSPIQAGDTQYF

clone size: -
J gene: TRBJ1-5
D gene: TRBD1
V gene: TRBV15
CDR3 DNA: TGTGCCACCAGCAGATCCCATGGGGGACAGGGGATTTTTCGGCCCCAGCATTTT
CDR3 protein: CATSRSHGGQGIFRPQHF

clone size: -
J gene: TRBJ2-1
D gene: -
V gene: TRBV7-9
CDR3 DNA: TGTGCCAGCAGCCCCCTTCACAATGAGCAGTTCTTC
CDR3 protein: CASSPLHNEQFF

clone size: -
J gene: TRBJ2-2
D gene: TRBD2
V gene: TRBV30
CDR3 DNA: TGTGCCTGGAGTGACCGGGGGGGCGGCACCGGGGAGCTGTTTTTT
CDR3 protein: CAWSDRGGGTGELFF

clone size: -
J gene: TRBJ1-1
D gene: -
V gene: TRBV10-2
CDR3 DNA: TGCGCCAGCAGTGAGTCGGAGTTAGTAAGGGCTTTCTTT
CDR3 protein: CASSESELVRAFF

clone size: few
J gene: TRBJ1-1
D gene: -
V gene: TRBV6-6
CDR3 DNA: TGTGCCAGCAGTTCGCAGGGGACAAACACTGAAGCTTTCTTT
CDR3 protein: CASSSQGTNTEAFF

clone size: once
J gene: TRBJ1-6
D gene: TRBD1
V gene: TRBV5-5
CDR3 DNA: TGTGCCAGCAGCCACGGGACAGGGAGGGGGCTTGATTCACCCCTCCACTTT
CDR3 protein: CASSHGTGRGLDSPLHF

clone size: -
J gene: TRBJ1-2
D gene: TRBD1
V gene: TRBV7-3
CDR3 DNA: TGTGCCAGCAGCTCACGACAGGGGGCTGGCTACACCTTC
CDR3 protein: CASSSRQGAGYTF

clone size: -
J gene: TRBJ2-7
D gene: TRBD2
V gene: TRBV28
CDR3 DNA: TGTGCCAGCAGTCCAGACTTGACTAGCGTGAACGAGCAGTACTTC
CDR3 protein: CASSPDLTSVNEQYF

clone size: -
J gene: TRBJ1-5
D gene: TRBD1
V gene: TRBV30
CDR3 DNA: TGTGCCTGGAGTCAACAGGGGGGGAATCAGCCCCAGCATTTT
CDR3 protein: CAWSQQGGNQPQHF

clone size: -
J gene: TRBJ1-2
D gene: TRBD1
V gene: TRBV9
CDR3 DNA: TGTGCCAGCAGCTTGGGACAGCAAGACTATGGCTACACCTTC
CDR3 protein: CASSLGQQDYGYTF

clone size: once
J gene: TRBJ1-2
D gene: -
V gene: TRBV11-3
CDR3 DNA: TGTGCCAGCAGCTTACAGGGCATCTATGGCTACACCTTC
CDR3 protein: CASSLQGIYGYTF

clone size: -
J gene: TRBJ1-2
D gene: -
V gene: TRBV10-3
CDR3 DNA: TGTCCCAGGGCGAAGGGGCGGAACTATGGCTACACCTTC
CDR3 protein: CPRAKGRNYGYTF

clone size: -
J gene: TRBJ2-7
D gene: TRBD1
V gene: TRBV4-2
CDR3 DNA: TGTGCCAGCAGCCTCTCCGGGACAGGCTCCTACGAGCAGTACTTC
CDR3 protein: CASSLSGTGSYEQYF

clone size: -
J gene: TRBJ1-6
D gene: TRBD1
V gene: TRBV29-1
CDR3 DNA: TGCAGCGTTATATCAGGGGGTGAGCCACCCCTCCACTTT
CDR3 protein: CSVISGGEPPLHF

clone size: -
J gene: TRBJ2-2
D gene: -
V gene: TRBV5-4
CDR3 DNA: TGTGCCAGCAGCTCTAGGGAGTTGATCGCCGGGGAGCTGTTTTTT
CDR3 protein: CASSSRELIAGELFF

clone size: -
J gene: TRBJ1-2
D gene: TRBD1
V gene: TRBV28
CDR3 DNA: TGTGCCAGCAGTAGTTCCGGCGTGGGACAGGGGGCGCTTGGGTATGGCTACACCTTC
CDR3 protein: CASSSSGVGQGALGYGYTF

clone size: -
J gene: TRBJ2-1
D gene: -
V gene: TRBV7-9
CDR3 DNA: TGTGCCAGCAGATCAGTGGGAGCGGCCAACAATGAGCAGTTCTTC
CDR3 protein: CASRSVGAANNEQFF

clone size: -
J gene: TRBJ2-1
D gene: TRBD1
V gene: TRBV13
CDR3 DNA: TGTGCCAGCAGCTCAAACCGGGACAGTGGGGATGAGCAGTTCTTC
CDR3 protein: CASSSNRDSGDEQFF

clone size: -
J gene: TRBJ1-6
D gene: -
V gene: TRBV5-1
CDR3 DNA: TGCGCCAGCAGCTTACAGGGAACCGATTCACCCCTCCACTTT
CDR3 protein: CASSLQGTDSPLHF

clone size: -
J gene: TRBJ1-2
D gene: -
V gene: TRBV28
CDR3 DNA: TGTGCCAGCAGCTCTGGGGCAGGTGCCGGCGTTTACTATGGCTACACCTTC
CDR3 protein: CASSSGAGAGVYYGYTF

clone size: -
J gene: TRBJ2-1
D gene: TRBD2
V gene: TRBV7-9
CDR3 DNA: TGTGCCAGCAGCCCCGGACTAGCGGGGGGACAGTTCTTC
CDR3 protein: CASSPGLAGGQFF

clone size: -
J gene: TRBJ2-1
D gene: TRBD2
V gene: TRBV29-1
CDR3 DNA: TGCAGCGGCGGACTAGCGGGGGCTGAGCAGTTCTTC
CDR3 protein: CSGGLAGAEQFF

clone size: -
J gene: TRBJ2-2
D gene: -
V gene: TRBV2
CDR3 DNA: TGTGCCAGCAGTACTAGGACGAACACCGGGGAGCTGTTTTTT
CDR3 protein: CASSTRTNTGELFF

clone size: few
J gene: TRBJ1-1
D gene: TRBD1
V gene: TRBV7-9
CDR3 DNA: TGTGCCAGCAGGCAACAGGGGTTGGCAAAAGCTTTCTTT
CDR3 protein: CASRQQGLAKAFF

clone size: -
J gene: TRBJ1-4
D gene: -
V gene: TRBV5-1
CDR3 DNA: TGCGCCAGCAGCTTGGGGGGCCTAGGTGAAAAACTGTTTTTT
CDR3 protein: CASSLGGLGEKLFF

clone size: -
J gene: TRBJ1-2
D gene: -
V gene: TRBV6-6
CDR3 DNA: TGTGCCAGCAGTTACTCGGGCCTCCTAGGGAGTGGCTACACCTTC
CDR3 protein: CASSYSGLLGSGYTF

clone size: -
J gene: TRBJ1-2
D gene: -
V gene: TRBV6-5
CDR3 DNA: TGTGCCAGCAGCACAGGGATGGGATTGGGCTACACCTTC
CDR3 protein: CASSTGMGLGYTF

clone size: -
J gene: TRBJ1-2
D gene: TRBD1
V gene: TRBV5-4
CDR3 DNA: TGTGCCAGCAGGCCGGACTTGGGACAGGGTGGGGATGGCTACACCTTC
CDR3 protein: CASRPDLGQGGDGYTF

clone size: few
J gene: TRBJ2-2
D gene: TRBD1
V gene: TRBV5-6
CDR3 DNA: TGTGCCAGCAGCTTCGACAGGGGTGGCGGGGAGCTGTTTTTT
CDR3 protein: CASSFDRGGGELFF

clone size: -
J gene: TRBJ1-2
D gene: TRBD1
V gene: TRBV14
CDR3 DNA: TGTGCCAGCAGCCAAGACGGACAGGGGGCAATGTATGGCTACACCTTC
CDR3 protein: CASSQDGQGAMYGYTF

clone size: -
J gene: TRBJ2-6
D gene: TRBD1
V gene: TRBV27
CDR3 DNA: TGTGCCAGCAGTAAACAGGGGGCTGTTGGGGCCAACGTCCTGACTTTC
CDR3 protein: CASSKQGAVGANVLTF

clone size: -
J gene: TRBJ1-2
D gene: TRBD1
V gene: TRBV6-6
CDR3 DNA: TGTGCCAGCAGTTACGCGACAGGGGCCCGCTATGGCTACACCTTC
CDR3 protein: CASSYATGARYGYTF

clone size: few
J gene: TRBJ1-1
D gene: -
V gene: TRBV14
CDR3 DNA: TGTGCCAGCAGCGGAGGGACTGAAGCTTTCTTT
CDR3 protein: CASSGGTEAFF

clone size: once
J gene: TRBJ2-7
D gene: TRBD2
V gene: TRBV7-6
CDR3 DNA: TGTGCCAGCAGCTTAGTAACTAGCGGGGGGGCTCGCAACGAGCAGTACTTC
CDR3 protein: CASSLVTSGGARNEQYF